The subject of this entry is one T cell receptor (beta chain). Trimming took off 2 bases at V and 7 bases at J, with 14 bases between the two ends. This CDR3 spans 14 amino acids. CDR1 and CDR2 (germline): SGHTS, YDEGEE. Libraries were prepared by immunoSEQ multiplex PCR; TCRdb keeps only in-frame clonotypes and omits some of them. The sample contains 90,000 to 140,000 clones, about four fifths of which appear only once. This record belongs to a study of blood T cell repertoires in COVID-19. For the study at large: Samples representing acute and convalescent COVID-19 were sourced from the United States, Italy and Spain. T cells, B-cell-depleted T cells, or PBMCs supplied cDNA or gDNA.

Sequenced input: peripheral blood. The clonotype comes from a woman of 80 years or more with acute or convalescent COVID-19. J is TRBJ2-3 and V is TRBV5-8; TRBD1 might be the D (6 bases). The CDR3 nucleotides are TGTGCCAGCAGCTTTAAGGACAGCGAGAATACGCAGTATTTT. Its translation: CASSFKDSENTQYF.